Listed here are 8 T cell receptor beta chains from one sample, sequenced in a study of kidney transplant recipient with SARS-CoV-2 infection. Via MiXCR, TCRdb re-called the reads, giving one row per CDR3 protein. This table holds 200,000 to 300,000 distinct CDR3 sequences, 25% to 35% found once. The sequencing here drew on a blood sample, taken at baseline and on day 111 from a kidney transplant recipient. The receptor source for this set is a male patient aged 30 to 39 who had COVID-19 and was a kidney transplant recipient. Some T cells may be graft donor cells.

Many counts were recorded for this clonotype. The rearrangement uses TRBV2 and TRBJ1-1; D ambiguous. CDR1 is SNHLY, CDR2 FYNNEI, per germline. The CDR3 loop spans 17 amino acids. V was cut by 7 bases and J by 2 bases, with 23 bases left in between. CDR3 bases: TGTGCCAGCATTACGACCGCCCGCCCACCTCCTAACACTGAAGCTTTCTTT. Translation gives CASITTARPPPNTEAFF.

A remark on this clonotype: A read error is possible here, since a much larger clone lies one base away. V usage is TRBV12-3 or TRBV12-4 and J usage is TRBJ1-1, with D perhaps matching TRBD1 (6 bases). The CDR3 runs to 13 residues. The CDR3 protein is CASSRDTLTDAFF. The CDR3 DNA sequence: TGTGCCAGCAGCCGGGACACTCTCACTGACGCTTTCTTT.

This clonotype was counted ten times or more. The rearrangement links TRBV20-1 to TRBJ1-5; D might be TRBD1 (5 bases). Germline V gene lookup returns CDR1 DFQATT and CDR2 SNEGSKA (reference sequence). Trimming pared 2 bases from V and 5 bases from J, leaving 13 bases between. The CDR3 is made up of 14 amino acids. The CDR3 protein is CSARSEGRDQPQHF. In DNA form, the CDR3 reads TGCAGTGCTAGAAGCGAAGGCAGGGATCAGCCCCAGCATTTT.

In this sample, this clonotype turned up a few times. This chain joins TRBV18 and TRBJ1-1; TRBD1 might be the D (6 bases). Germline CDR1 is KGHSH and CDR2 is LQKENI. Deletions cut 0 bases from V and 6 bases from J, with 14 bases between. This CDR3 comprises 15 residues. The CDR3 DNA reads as TGTGCCAGCTCACCACCAGACAGGATTGAATCTGAAGCTTTCTTT. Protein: CASSPPDRIESEAFF. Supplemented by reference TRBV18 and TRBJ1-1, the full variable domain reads NAGVMQNPRHLVRRRGQEARLRCSPMKGHSHVYWYRQLPEEGLKFMVYLQKENIIDESGMPKERFSAEFPKEGPSILRIQQVVRGDSAAYFCASSPPDRIESEAFFGQGTRLTVV.

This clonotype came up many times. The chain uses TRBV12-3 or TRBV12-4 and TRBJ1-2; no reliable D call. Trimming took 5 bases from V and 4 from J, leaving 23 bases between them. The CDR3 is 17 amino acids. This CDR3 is CASSIPRTAGKTYGYTF. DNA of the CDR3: TGTGCCAGCAGTATCCCGCGCACAGCAGGAAAGACCTATGGCTACACCTTC.

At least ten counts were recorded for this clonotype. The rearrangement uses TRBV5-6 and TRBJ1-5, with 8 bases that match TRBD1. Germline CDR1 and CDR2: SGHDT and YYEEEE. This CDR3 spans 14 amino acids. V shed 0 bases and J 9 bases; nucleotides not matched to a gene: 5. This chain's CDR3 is CASSLGTGTRPQHF. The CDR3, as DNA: TGTGCCAGCAGCTTGGGGACAGGGACCAGGCCCCAGCATTTT.

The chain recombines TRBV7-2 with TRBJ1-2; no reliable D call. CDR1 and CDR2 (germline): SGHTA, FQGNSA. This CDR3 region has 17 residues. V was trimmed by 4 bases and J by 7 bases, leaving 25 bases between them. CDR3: CASSYLSRDGKTCGYTF. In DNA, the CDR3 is TGTGCCAGCAGCTACTTATCCAGAGACGGAAAGACCTGTGGCTACACCTTC.

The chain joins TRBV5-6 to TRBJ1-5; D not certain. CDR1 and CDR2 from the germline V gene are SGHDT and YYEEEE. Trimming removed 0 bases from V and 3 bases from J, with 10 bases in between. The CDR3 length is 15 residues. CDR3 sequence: CASSLGQRDNQPQHF. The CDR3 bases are TGTGCCAGCAGCTTGGGTCAGAGGGACAATCAGCCCCAGCATTTT.